Given below is one T cell receptor beta chain in context. The antigen is not known. The sample is drawn from a study of a mutant IDH1 vaccine in newly diagnosed glioma. Study summary: Once 4-6 weeks had passed after radiotherapy alone, vaccination started, or it started with temozolomide cycles. Beforehand, treatment had been radiotherapy, temozolomide, or both; the majority received both.

Using immunoSEQ multiplex PCR, the repertoire was profiled, and TCRdb retains in-frame clones only, with some absent. This sample has tens of thousands of clones; around four fifths occur once, and the top ten carry 7% to 8.5%. The V gene's germline CDR1 is MDHEN and CDR2 SYDVKM. Trimming stripped 8 bases from V and 3 bases from J, with 20 bases between. There are 15 residues in the CDR3. Study-wide results and limits: The occurrence of vaccine-induced immune responses was seen in over 85% of patients.

This sample's time point: week 5, during vaccination. Topical imiquimod accompanied each vaccine dose, which consisted of 300 ug of mutant IDH1 20-mer peptide. The chain links TRBV28 to TRBJ2-7, with D tentatively TRBD1 (5 bases). Source: PBMCs, taken from a glioma patient whose treatment included an IDH1 peptide vaccine. This receptor was identified in a woman aged 50 to 60 with glioma. The CDR3 DNA follows: TGTGCCAGCGGTCCGGCGGCAGGGCCTCTCTACGAGCAGTACTTC. Translation: CASGPAAGPLYEQYF. Drawing the rest from reference TRBV28 and TRBJ2-7, the complete variable domain is DVKVTQSSRYLVKRTGEKVFLECVQDMDHENMFWYRQDPGLGLRLIYFSYDVKMKEKGDIPEGYSVSREKKERFSLILESASTNQTSMYLCASGPAAGPLYEQYFGPGTRLTVT.